This TCR beta chain was retrieved from a study of Ad26.COV2.S vaccination and SARS-CoV-2 variants. Study-wide findings and caveats: Vaccine recipients had higher spike-specific TCR breadth than placebo recipients.

The treatment denotes: some 20 received Ad26.COV2.S at low or high dose, single or two shots; roughly 5 received placebo; per-sample allocation not given. Sample collection was performed on day 63 after the first vaccine or placebo injection. This CDR3 comprises 13 residues. Germline CDR1 reads PRHDT; CDR2 reads FYEKMQ (reference sequence). Assay: immunoSEQ multiplex PCR; the TCRdb copy retains only in-frame clones and omits some. The sample carries around 400,000 clones, 83% recorded once. A note on this clone: Its target is not known. At one end the junction does not follow the germline gene, possibly because of a read error.

This chain links TRBV13 with TRBJ2-5; tentatively, D is TRBD1 (5 bases). The source was peripheral blood, collected in a trial of Ad26.COV2.S vaccine versus placebo. The receptor's source is a person between 18 and 59 years old who received the Ad26.COV2.S COVID-19 vaccine or a placebo. This CDR3 reads CASSRRGAEAQYF. As DNA, the CDR3 is TGTGCCAGCAGCCGAAGGGGCGCAGAGGCCCAGTACTTC.